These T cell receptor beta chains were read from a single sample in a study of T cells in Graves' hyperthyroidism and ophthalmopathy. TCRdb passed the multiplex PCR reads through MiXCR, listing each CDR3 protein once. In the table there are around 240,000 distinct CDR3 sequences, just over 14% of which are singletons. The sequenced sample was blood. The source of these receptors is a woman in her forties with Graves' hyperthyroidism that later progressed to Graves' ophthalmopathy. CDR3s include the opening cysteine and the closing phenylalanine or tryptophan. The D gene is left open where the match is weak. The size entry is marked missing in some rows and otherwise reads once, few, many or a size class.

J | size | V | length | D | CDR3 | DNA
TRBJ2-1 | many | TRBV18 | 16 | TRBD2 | CASSPSGTSGRGEQFF | TGTGCCAGCTCACCATCCGGGACTAGCGGGAGGGGTGAGCAGTTCTTC
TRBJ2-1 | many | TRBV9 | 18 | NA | CASSVDGGASQSYNEQFF | TGTGCCAGCAGCGTAGATGGTGGGGCTAGCCAATCCTACAATGAGCAGTTCTTC
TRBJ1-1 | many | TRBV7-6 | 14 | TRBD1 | CASSRGTANTEAFF | TGTGCCAGCAGCAGAGGGACAGCTAACACTGAAGCTTTCTTT
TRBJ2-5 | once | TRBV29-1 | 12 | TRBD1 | CSGNRGGETQYF | TGCAGCGGAAACAGGGGCGGGGAGACCCAGTACTTC
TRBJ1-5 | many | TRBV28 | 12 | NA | CASSSMNQPQHF | TGTGCCAGCAGTTCTATGAATCAGCCCCAGCATTTT
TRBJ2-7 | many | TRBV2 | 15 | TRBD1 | CASSEVGTVSYEQYF | TGTGCCAGCAGTGAAGTTGGGACAGTCTCCTACGAGCAGTACTTC
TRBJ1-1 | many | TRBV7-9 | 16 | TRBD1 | CASSLGTGGTNTEAFF | TGTGCCAGCAGCTTAGGGACAGGGGGCACGAACACTGAAGCTTTCTTT
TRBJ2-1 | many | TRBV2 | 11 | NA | CASTGYNEQFF | TGTGCCTCCACAGGTTACAATGAGCAGTTCTTC
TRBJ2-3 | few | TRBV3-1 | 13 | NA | CASSRYYTDTQYF | TGTGCCAGCAGCCGCTACTATACAGATACGCAGTATTTT
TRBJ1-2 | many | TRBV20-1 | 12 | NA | CSARGPYYGYTF | TGCAGTGCTCGGGGGCCCTACTATGGCTACACCTTC
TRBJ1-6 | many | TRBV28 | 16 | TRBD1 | CASSQPRTGGDSPLHF | TGTGCCAGCAGCCAACCCCGGACAGGAGGGGATTCACCCCTCCACTTT
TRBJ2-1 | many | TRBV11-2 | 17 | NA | CASSSLGRKGQSNEQFF | TGTGCCAGCAGCTCCCTCGGGCGAAAGGGGCAGAGCAATGAGCAGTTCTTC
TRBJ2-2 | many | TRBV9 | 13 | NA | CASSVWGTGELFF | TGTGCCAGCAGCGTCTGGGGCACCGGGGAGCTGTTTTTT
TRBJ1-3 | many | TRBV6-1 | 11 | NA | CASSENLAIYF | TGTGCCAGCAGTGAAAACCTCGCCATATATTTT
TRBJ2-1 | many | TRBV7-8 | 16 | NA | CASSFPRRGTYNEQFF | TGTGCCAGCAGCTTCCCCCGCAGGGGCACCTACAATGAGCAGTTCTTC
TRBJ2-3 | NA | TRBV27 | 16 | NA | CASSPLKTYVTDTQYF | TGTGCCAGCAGCCCTCTCAAAACCTATGTCACAGATACGCAGTATTTT
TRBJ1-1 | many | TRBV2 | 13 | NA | CASSPPSGQGAFF | TGTGCCAGCAGTCCCCCATCCGGCCAGGGGGCTTTCTTT
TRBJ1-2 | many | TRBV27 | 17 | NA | CASSLIFSSYTYGGYTF | TGTGCCAGCAGTTTAATCTTTAGCAGCTACACTTACGGTGGCTACACCTTC
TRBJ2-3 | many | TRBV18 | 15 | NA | CASSKDTPSTDTQYF | TGTGCCAGCTCAAAGGACACCCCTAGCACAGATACGCAGTATTTT
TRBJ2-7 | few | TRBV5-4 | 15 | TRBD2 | CASSPGLAAGGEQYF | TGTGCCAGCAGCCCCGGACTAGCGGCGGGGGGTGAGCAGTACTTC
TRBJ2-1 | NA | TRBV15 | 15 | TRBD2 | CATSSGTSGRFEQFF | TGTGCCACCAGCAGCGGGACTAGCGGGAGGTTTGAGCAGTTCTTC
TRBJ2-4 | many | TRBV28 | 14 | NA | CASSFSDRPFIQYF | TGTGCCAGCAGTTTCTCGGACCGGCCTTTCATTCAGTACTTC
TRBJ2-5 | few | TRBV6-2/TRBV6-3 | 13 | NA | CASSYEGTETQYF | TGTGCCAGCAGTTACGAGGGTACAGAGACCCAGTACTTC
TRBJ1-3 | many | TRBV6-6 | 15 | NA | CASSYPLGAGNTIYF | TGTGCCAGCAGTTACCCCCTCGGGGCTGGAAACACCATATATTTT
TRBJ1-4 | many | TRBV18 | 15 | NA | CASSWNRVPNEKLFF | TGTGCCAGCTCATGGAACAGGGTCCCGAATGAAAAACTGTTTTTT
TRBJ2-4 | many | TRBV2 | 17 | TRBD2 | CASSDPGREKYSNIQYF | TGTGCCAGCAGTGACCCTGGGCGGGAGAAGTACTCAAACATTCAGTACTTC
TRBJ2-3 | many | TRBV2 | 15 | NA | CASSEKGRSADTQYF | TGTGCCAGCAGTGAAAAGGGGAGGAGTGCAGATACGCAGTATTTT
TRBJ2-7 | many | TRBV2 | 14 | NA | CASSVGSDFREQYF | TGTGCCAGCAGTGTAGGAAGCGACTTTCGTGAGCAGTACTTC
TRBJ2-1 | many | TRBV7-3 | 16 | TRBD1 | CASSSQGALSYNEQFF | TGTGCCAGCAGCTCACAGGGGGCTCTATCCTACAATGAGCAGTTCTTC
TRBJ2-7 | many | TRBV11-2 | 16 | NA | CASSLVSGRMPYEQYF | TGTGCCAGCAGCTTAGTGTCGGGTCGAATGCCCTACGAGCAGTACTTC
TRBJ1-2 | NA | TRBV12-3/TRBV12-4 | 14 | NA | CASSPWGGSYGYTF | TGTGCCAGCTCGCCTTGGGGGGGGAGTTATGGCTACACCTTC
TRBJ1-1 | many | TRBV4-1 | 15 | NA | CASSQVGHAGTEAFF | TGCGCCAGCAGCCAAGTGGGGCATGCGGGCACTGAAGCTTTCTTT
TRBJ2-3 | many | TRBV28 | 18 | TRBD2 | CASSGGLAGGVSTDTQYF | TGTGCCAGCAGTGGGGGACTAGCGGGAGGGGTTAGCACAGATACGCAGTATTTT